Each of the 9 T cell receptor beta chains below was sequenced from the same sample in a study of cytomegalovirus exposure and HLA in healthy donors. PCR used 60 Vbeta primers and 13 Jbeta primers. Assay: immunoSEQ multiplex PCR; the TCRdb copy retains only in-frame clones and omits some. Altogether 130,000 or so clones are present, 60% to 85% being singletons, with the ten largest covering roughly 3%. The sample consisted of PBMCs. The receptors come from a woman between 35 and 50 years old in good health and CMV-seropositive.

The V call is TRBV11-1, the J call TRBJ2-3, with 9 bases matching TRBD2. Germline CDR1 is SGHAT and CDR2 is FQDESV (reference sequence). This CDR3 spans 16 amino acids. Losses at the gene ends were 1 base for V and 6 bases for J; bases not matched to a gene: 8. The CDR3 DNA reads as TGTGCCAGCAGCTTAGAAGGCGGGGGGGCCGGGGATACGCAGTATTTT. Protein product: CASSLEGGGAGDTQYF.

The chain links TRBV5-6 to TRBJ1-2, with 7 nucleotides matching TRBD1. CDR1 and CDR2 (germline): SGHDT, YYEEEE. The CDR3 is 13 residues long. J lost 4 bases, V lost 3 bases, and 3 bases had no gene match. Here the CDR3 DNA reads TGTGCCAGCAGCTCCGGGACAGTCTATGGCTACACCTTC. Amino acid sequence: CASSSGTVYGYTF.

The chain employs TRBV6-5 and TRBJ2-4; 10 nucleotides line up with TRBD1. The CDR3 runs to 14 residues. Unmatched junction bases numbered 6, after V lost 6 bases and J lost 7 bases. The germline gives CDR1 MNHEY, CDR2 SVGAGI. CDR3 coding DNA: TGTGCCAGCAGCCCGACAGGGGGCTCGAACATTCAGTACTTC. This translates into CASSPTGGSNIQYF.

The rearrangement joins TRBV5-6 to TRBJ1-2; 11 bases map to TRBD1. Germline trimming cut 3 bases from V and 4 bases from J; bases unmatched to any gene: 11. This CDR3 comprises 17 residues. Germline CDR1 reads SGHDT; CDR2 reads YYEEEE. The CDR3 sequence is CASSSTRDRGTSYGYTF. The CDR3 DNA follows: TGTGCCAGCAGCTCAACCCGGGACAGGGGGACAAGCTATGGCTACACCTTC.

The chain employs TRBV4-3 and TRBJ1-2; unclear D gene. Germline CDR1 reads LGHNA; CDR2 reads YSLEER. The CDR3 has 14 amino acids. Trimming pared 0 bases from V and 7 bases from J, leaving 12 bases between. In DNA form, the CDR3 reads TGCGCCAGCAGCCAAGATGCAGGAATACGTGGCTACACCTTC. Its protein is CASSQDAGIRGYTF.

The chain uses TRBV27 and TRBJ2-1; no clear D gene. The CDR3 has 13 amino acids. Germline V gene data show CDR1 as MNHEY and CDR2 as SMNVEV (reference sequence). The V and J ends lost 3 bases and 10 bases respectively, with 13 bases between them. The DNA of the CDR3 is TGTGCCAGCAGTTTTACCTCCGCAGGAGAGCAGTTCTTC. Its protein is CASSFTSAGEQFF.

This clone was found a few times. The rearrangement uses TRBV18 and TRBJ1-6; D not resolved. V was cut by 2 bases and J by 9 bases, with 14 bases left in between. Germline-derived CDR1 and CDR2 are KGHSH and LQKENI. This CDR3 contains 15 residues. CDR3 sequence reads: CASSPDVGVGSPLHF. The DNA of the CDR3 is TGTGCCAGCTCACCAGACGTCGGGGTTGGTTCACCCCTCCACTTT.

This clone was seen just once. Other nucleotide sequences from this sample produce the same CDR3. The chain recombines TRBV5-1 with TRBJ2-3, with 9 bases aligning to TRBD2. The J segment lost 5 bases and the V segment lost 1 base, leaving 5 bases of the junction unmatched. From germline, CDR1 is SGHRS and CDR2 YFSETQ. The CDR3 is made up of 15 amino acids. CDR3 in amino acids: CASSLLAGKEDTQYF. CDR3 nucleotide sequence: TGCGCCAGCAGCTTGCTAGCGGGAAAAGAAGATACGCAGTATTTT. The whole variable domain, filled in from reference TRBV5-1 and TRBJ2-3, reads KAGVTQTPRYLIKTRGQQVTLSCSPISGHRSVSWYQQTPGQGLQFLFEYFSETQRNKGNFPGRFSGRQFSNSRSEMNVSTLELGDSALYLCASSLLAGKEDTQYFGPGTRLTVL.

A remark on this clone: At one end, the junction sequence differs from germline, possibly due to a read error. The chain employs TRBV19 and TRBJ2-7; 8 nucleotides match TRBD2. Germline lookup yields CDR1 LNHDA and CDR2 SQIVND (reference sequence). CDR3 length equals 15 residues. The CDR3 nucleotides are TGTGCCAGTAGTCCGATCACTAGCGGCTCCCACGAGCAGTACTTC. This gives the protein CASSPITSGSHEQYF.